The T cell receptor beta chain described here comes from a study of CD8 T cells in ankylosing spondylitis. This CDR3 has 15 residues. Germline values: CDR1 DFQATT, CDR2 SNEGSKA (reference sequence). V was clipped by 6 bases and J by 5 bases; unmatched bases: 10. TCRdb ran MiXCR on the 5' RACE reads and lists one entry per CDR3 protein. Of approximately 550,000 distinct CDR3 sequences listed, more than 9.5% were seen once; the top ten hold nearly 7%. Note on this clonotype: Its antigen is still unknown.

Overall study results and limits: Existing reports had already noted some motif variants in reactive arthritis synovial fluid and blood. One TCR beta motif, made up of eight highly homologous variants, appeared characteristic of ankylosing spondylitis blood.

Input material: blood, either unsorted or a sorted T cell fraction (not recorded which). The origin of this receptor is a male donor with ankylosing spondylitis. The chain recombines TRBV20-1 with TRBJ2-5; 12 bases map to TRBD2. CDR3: CSARPSGRAGETQYF. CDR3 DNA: TGCAGTGCGCGCCCTAGCGGGAGGGCCGGGGAGACCCAGTACTTC.